Below, 22 T cell receptor beta chains from the same sample are listed, as sequenced in a study of preoperative IRX-2 immunotherapy in early breast cancer. Treatment here: preoperative locoregional IRX-2 cytokine immunotherapy. Sequencing used immunoSEQ multiplex PCR; TCRdb keeps in-frame clones, though not all of them. The sample includes 30,000 to 35,000 clones, nearly 95% of them seen just once. Sampling was carried out from a patient treated with IRX-2 immunotherapy. All receptors derive from a human donor with breast cancer.

This chain joins TRBV7-9 and TRBJ1-1, with D tentatively TRBD1 (6 bases). Germline CDR1 reads SEHNR; CDR2 reads FQNEAQ (reference sequence). V gave up 3 bases and J gave up 3 bases, with 14 bases separating them. The CDR3 loop spans 15 amino acids. The CDR3 DNA follows: TGTGCCAGCAGCTTGGCCGGGGGACAATACACTGAAGCTTTCTTT. Amino acids: CASSLAGGQYTEAFF.

This clone was found once. The chain joins TRBV11-1 to TRBJ1-5; possibly TRBD1 for D (5 bases). V lost 5 bases to trimming and J lost 3 bases, with 8 bases between them. From germline, CDR1 is SGHAT and CDR2 FQDESV (reference sequence). This CDR3 is 13 amino acids long. CDR3 bases: TGTGCCAGCAGCCCGGGACCCAATCAGCCCCAGCATTTT. Its translation: CASSPGPNQPQHF.

The chain combines TRBV2 with TRBJ2-2; D not resolved. The length of the CDR3 is 15 residues. Deletions cut 3 bases from V and 3 bases from J, with 11 bases between. Germline assignment: CDR1 SNHLY and CDR2 FYNNEI. The CDR3 is CASSDPARHTGELFF. The CDR3 nucleotides are TGTGCCAGCAGTGACCCTGCGAGGCACACCGGGGAGCTGTTTTTT. Full variable domain (outside the CDR3, taken from reference TRBV2 and TRBJ2-2): EPEVTQTPSHQVTQMGQEVILRCVPISNHLYFYWYRQILGQKVEFLVSFYNNEISEKSEIFDDQFSVERPDGSNFTLKIRSTKLEDSAMYFCASSDPARHTGELFFGEGSRLTVL.

The chain joins TRBV5-1 to TRBJ1-5, with D perhaps matching TRBD1 (6 bases). The V gene lost 2 bases and the J gene lost 6 bases, with 12 bases spanning the gap. Germline V gives CDR1 SGHRS, CDR2 YFSETQ. The CDR3 contains 14 residues. The CDR3 sequence: CASSFSGAGQPQHF. CDR3 bases: TGCGCCAGCAGCTTCTCAGGGGCTGGTCAGCCCCAGCATTTT. Variable domain in full (rest from reference TRBV5-1 and TRBJ1-5): KAGVTQTPRYLIKTRGQQVTLSCSPISGHRSVSWYQQTPGQGLQFLFEYFSETQRNKGNFPGRFSGRQFSNSRSEMNVSTLELGDSALYLCASSFSGAGQPQHFGDGTRLSIL.

The genes are TRBV18 and TRBJ1-1; possibly TRBD1 for D (5 bases). Germline V gives CDR1 KGHSH, CDR2 LQKENI. V lost 1 base and J lost 1, with 7 bases in between. There are 14 residues in the CDR3. The DNA for the CDR3 is TGTGCCAGCTCACCACAGGGACCGAACACTGAAGCTTTCTTT. It codes for CASSPQGPNTEAFF.

V is TRBV5-1 and J is TRBJ2-2; TRBD2 matches at 8 bases. Germline V gene lookup returns CDR1 SGHRS and CDR2 YFSETQ. Unmatched junction bases numbered 11, after V lost 0 bases and J lost 4 bases. The CDR3 consists of 18 residues. CDR3: CASSLDPFRGGGTGELFF. The CDR3 bases are TGCGCCAGCAGCTTGGATCCCTTTCGGGGGGGCGGCACCGGGGAGCTGTTTTTT.

The chain links TRBV7-3 to TRBJ2-3; 8 nucleotides line up with TRBD2. The J segment lost 5 bases and the V segment lost 3 bases, leaving 4 bases of the junction unmatched. Germline CDR1 SGHTA, CDR2 FQGTGA. The CDR3 is made up of 14 amino acids. The chain's CDR3 is CASSFRGGEDTQYF. The CDR3 DNA reads TGTGCCAGCAGCTTTCGGGGGGGAGAAGATACGCAGTATTTT.

The chain carries TRBV7-2 and TRBJ1-1; D remains unclear. Germline assignment: CDR1 SGHTA and CDR2 FQGNSA. With 5 bases removed from V and 3 bases from J, the gap between germline ends came to 16 bases. The length of the CDR3 is 15 residues. CDR3 region: CASSPRPSRDTEAFF. The CDR3 region has the DNA TGTGCCAGCAGCCCAAGACCGTCGAGGGACACTGAAGCTTTCTTT.

This clone has a single count. The genes are TRBV7-9 and TRBJ1-1; D is possibly TRBD1 (6 bases). The V gene lost 5 bases and the J gene lost 1 base, with 14 bases spanning the gap. This CDR3 is built from 15 residues. Germline V lookup: CDR1 SEHNR, CDR2 FQNEAQ (reference sequence). In DNA form, the CDR3 reads TGTGCCAGCAGCCCCGGGACAAACTCGAACACTGAAGCTTTCTTT. Translation gives CASSPGTNSNTEAFF.

The chain combines TRBV18 with TRBJ2-1; 8 bases are a match to TRBD2. The CDR3 has 16 amino acids. J gave up 3 bases and V 2 bases, and 6 bases lay outside the gene matches. The germline gives CDR1 KGHSH, CDR2 LQKENI. CDR3 sequence (DNA): TGTGCCAGCTCACCATCCTGGGGACTAGGCTACAATGAGCAGTTCTTC. Protein: CASSPSWGLGYNEQFF.

The chain combines TRBV7-2 with TRBJ2-7; 9 bases are a match to TRBD2. V was clipped by 1 base and J by 0 bases; unmatched bases: 1. CDR1 is SGHTA and CDR2 is FQGNSA in the germline V gene. This CDR3 is built from 15 residues. In nucleotides, the CDR3 is TGTGCCAGCAGCTTAGATAGCGGGAGCTCCTACGAGCAGTACTTC. Protein sequence: CASSLDSGSSYEQYF.

The chain links TRBV28 to TRBJ2-2; 8 bases line up with TRBD1. The CDR3 has 15 residues. Germline trimming cut 5 bases from V and 5 bases from J; bases unmatched to any gene: 7. Germline CDR1 MDHEN, CDR2 SYDVKM. CDR3 sequence reads: CASSRTGGRTGELFF. CDR3 DNA: TGTGCCAGCAGTCGAACAGGGGGAAGAACCGGGGAGCTGTTTTTT.

The rearrangement uses TRBV7-2 and TRBJ2-1, with 16 bases aligning to TRBD2. V was clipped by 5 bases and J by 10 bases; unmatched bases: 17. The CDR3 has 19 amino acids. Per germline, CDR1 SGHTA and CDR2 FQGNSA. CDR3 in DNA: TGTGCCAGCAGCCAACGCGGGACTAGCGGGGGGGCTTTCAACCGGGAGCAGTTCTTC. It codes for CASSQRGTSGGAFNREQFF. The full variable domain, with the rest looked up from reference TRBV7-2 and TRBJ2-1, is GAGVSQSPSNKVTEKGKDVELRCDPISGHTALYWYRQSLGQGLEFLIYFQGNSAPDKSGLPSDRFSAERTGGSVSTLTIQRTQQEDSAVYLCASSQRGTSGGAFNREQFFGPGTRLTVL.

The chain uses TRBV18 and TRBJ1-1; the D is unclear. Germline V gene data show CDR1 as KGHSH and CDR2 as LQKENI. The CDR3 length is 14 residues. V gave up 2 bases and J gave up 1 base, with 8 bases separating them. CDR3 in amino acids: CASSPVSRNTEAFF. CDR3 nucleotides: TGTGCCAGCTCACCAGTGTCACGGAACACTGAAGCTTTCTTT.

The chain combines TRBV5-1 with TRBJ1-1; a possible D gene is TRBD1 (5 bases). CDR3 length: 15 residues. The V gene lost 2 bases and the J gene lost 3 bases, with 14 bases spanning the gap. Per germline, CDR1 SGHRS and CDR2 YFSETQ. The CDR3 loop reads CASSFLTMGDTEAFF. Written as DNA, the CDR3 is TGCGCCAGCAGCTTCTTGACAATGGGGGACACTGAAGCTTTCTTT.

The count of this clone is one. Written as DNA, the CDR3 is TGTGCCAGCAAGGGGACAGGGCCCTACGAGCAGTACTTC. Encoded protein: CASKGTGPYEQYF. The chain employs TRBV7-2 and TRBJ2-7; 9 nucleotides agree with TRBD1. The CDR3 extends over 13 amino acids. Germline V gene data show CDR1 as SGHTA and CDR2 as FQGNSA. Unmatched junction bases numbered 3, after V lost 7 bases and J lost 2 bases.

This clone was seen once. The CDR3 coding sequence is TGTGCCAGCAGCTTGGGACTGCCCTCCTACGAGCAGTACTTC. It translates to CASSLGLPSYEQYF. V is TRBV5-4 and J is TRBJ2-7, with unresolved D. Between the trimmed V and J ends, which lost 0 bases and 0 bases, there was a span of 7 bases. The V gene's germline CDR1 is SGHNT and CDR2 YYREEE (reference sequence). CDR3 length equals 14 residues.

The CDR3, as DNA: TGTGCCACCGCAAGGAGCTCCTACAATGAGCAGTTCTTC. Translated, it gives CATARSSYNEQFF. The chain employs TRBV19 and TRBJ2-1, with D unresolved. The V end lost 10 bases, the J end lost 0 bases, and 10 bases lay between the germline ends. The CDR3 contains 13 residues. Germline CDR1 reads LNHDA; CDR2 reads SQIVND (reference sequence).

The genes are TRBV6-1 and TRBJ1-6, with D tentatively TRBD1 (5 bases). The length of the CDR3 is 15 residues. Germline V gene lookup returns CDR1 MNHNS and CDR2 SASEGT. V gave up 4 bases and J gave up 4 bases, with 11 bases separating them. CDR3 sequence: CASSGRWGYNSPLHF. In nucleotides, the CDR3 is TGTGCCAGCAGTGGGAGGTGGGGGTATAATTCACCCCTCCACTTT.

This rearrangement joins TRBV6-5 to TRBJ1-2, with TRBD1 matching over 7 bases. Unmatched junction bases numbered 6, after V lost 4 bases and J lost 4 bases. The length of the CDR3 is 14 residues. Germline CDR1 and CDR2: MNHEY and SVGAGI. CDR3 DNA sequence: TGTGCCAGCAGTTCAGAACAGGGGAGCTATGGCTACACCTTC. Protein: CASSSEQGSYGYTF.

This sequence joins TRBV7-6 and TRBJ1-1, with D uncertain. Germline V CDR1 and CDR2: SGHVS, FNYEAQ. There are 13 residues in the CDR3. The V end was cut by 2 bases, the J end by 3 bases, with 7 bases between. CDR3 in DNA: TGTGCCAGCAGCTTATGGTCTGACACTGAAGCTTTCTTT. Translating it yields CASSLWSDTEAFF.

The chain has TRBV29-1 and TRBJ2-7, with 10 bases lining up with TRBD1. V lost 7 bases and J lost 6; bases outside the gene matches: 6. The V gene's germline CDR1 is SQVTM and CDR2 ANQGSEA. The CDR3 extends over 12 amino acids. The CDR3 spells CSGGQGFVEQYF. Here the CDR3 DNA reads TGCAGCGGGGGACAGGGGTTTGTCGAGCAGTACTTC.